This T cell receptor beta chain was recorded in a study of blood T cell repertoires in COVID-19. V was clipped by 8 bases and J by 10 bases; unmatched bases: 4. Per the germline V gene, CDR1 is LNHDA and CDR2 is SQIVND (reference sequence). The CDR3 has 11 residues. How the authors handled the data: Estimation of nucleated cell counts relied on the amplification of reference gene primers. Data came from immunoSEQ multiplex PCR; TCRdb stores just in-frame clones and leaves some out. V and J calls and clone size follow that table, whereas D and trimming were derived from the DNA. Among under 65,000 clones listed, 81% were seen once. Seattle patients were enrolled during active infection and followed longitudinally.

The receptor was isolated from a man aged 55-75 years with COVID-19, enrolled during active disease. Sequencing was done on a sample of peripheral blood. The rearrangement links TRBV19 to TRBJ2-1; 8 bases match TRBD2. The CDR3 loop is CASVREGEQFF. In nucleotides, the CDR3 is TGTGCCAGTGTACGGGAGGGGGAGCAGTTCTTC. Variable domain in full (rest from reference TRBV19 and TRBJ2-1): DGGITQSPKYLFRKEGQNVTLSCEQNLNHDAMYWYRQDPGQGLRLIYYSQIVNDFQKGDIAEGYSVSREKKESFPLTVTSAQKNPTAFYLCASVREGEQFFGPGTRLTVL.